This section outlines one TCR beta chain sequence together with its context. Its antigen has not been determined. Per-base qualities were not stored, and no clone one base away is much larger. This sample is part of a study of blood T cell repertoires in COVID-19 (dated by TCRdb to the early 2020s). Regarding the research as a whole: Samples from collaborators originated in the United States, Italy and Spain and spanned both the acute and convalescent phases of COVID-19. The prospective study material was composed of cDNA or gDNA derived from T cells, B-cell-depleted T cells, or PBMCs. Deeply sampled blood TCRbeta repertoires from subjects exposed to, actively infected with, or recovered from COVID-19 were included in the dataset. The repertoires were made available in a free public database intended to serve as a resource for research on the immune response to SARS-CoV-2. Samples were obtained from the ongoing ImmuneRACE study (first 160 participants) and from about 1,300 subjects provided by 6 global collaborators. A de-identified subject ID, COVID-19 status, age in years and sex were almost always included in the sample metadata. Where available, HLA class I and class II types were taken from metadata supplied by the sample provider and were not determined by assay-based typing.

Per the germline V gene, SGHTA is the CDR1 and FQGNSA is the CDR2. There are 14 amino acids in the CDR3, from cysteine to phenylalanine inclusive. The entry retains the CDR3 DNA only, 42 bases that are in frame from base 1. V loses 5 bases of germline sequence and J loses 2 bases, and the interval between the two ends is 9 bases. The collaborating institutions used their own protocols to collect whole blood in K2EDTA tubes. For TCRbeta analysis, collaborator samples were shipped as frozen whole blood, as isolated PBMCs, or as DNA extracted from either sample type. What the authors observed across the whole study: The amount of clinical and demographic metadata varied by source and participant and was provided uncurated.

TCRbeta CDR3 regions were amplified from genomic DNA using the immunoSEQ Assay, a bias-controlled multiplex PCR. The original pipeline was this. The number of nucleated cells in each sample was estimated by amplification of reference gene primers within the assay. To quantify the absolute abundance of each unique TCRbeta CDR3 rearrangement, sequence reads were collapsed and filtered. For each sample, productive Simpson clonality was calculated as the square root of Simpson's diversity index across productive rearrangements. This is the immuneACCESS table as TCRdb keeps it, with only in-frame sequences that have V and J called. A part of the clones is gone; compared with another copy, unresolved V genes explain less than half, and the rest is unexplained. V, J and clone size reflect that table, while D and trimming were determined from the DNA. This sample gives approximately 76,000 clones in total; around 80% of them show up just once. The ten biggest clones cover around 10% of the sample.

The sample taken for sequencing was peripheral blood. The sequence links TRBV7-2 to TRBJ2-2, with no reliable assignment of the D segment. This receptor was obtained from a man aged 50-59 years with acute or convalescent COVID-19. The DNA sequence is TGTGCCAGCAGCCCGAACTTTAACACCGGGGAGCTGTTTTTT. Its product reads: CASSPNFNTGELFF.